One and the same sample provided the 18 T cell receptor beta chains below, sequenced in a study of shared clonotypes between healthy human individuals. TCRdb keeps only in-frame clones here, not all; method: immunoSEQ multiplex PCR. The sample has a few hundred thousand clones; just over 65% are singletons. Sequenced: memory CD4+ T cells sorted from blood. Regarding subset: CD45RA-negative fraction. These receptors came from a man aged 25-45 years in good health.

This clone was counted a single time. This chain joins TRBV5-1 and TRBJ2-1, with 9 nucleotides matching TRBD1. V lost 0 bases, J lost 4 bases, and 2 bases stayed unmatched. The germline V gene encodes CDR1 SGHRS and CDR2 YFSETQ. The CDR3 runs to 15 residues. CDR3 in DNA: TGCGCCAGCAGCTTGGACGGGACAGGGTACAATGAGCAGTTCTTC. Residues: CASSLDGTGYNEQFF.

This clone was seen many times. The chain uses TRBV5-1 and TRBJ1-3; D possibly corresponds to TRBD1 (6 bases). The CDR3 loop spans 15 amino acids. Germline V gene lookup returns CDR1 SGHRS and CDR2 YFSETQ. V dropped 1 base and J dropped 2 bases, with 10 bases sitting between them. The CDR3 is CASSLWGRPGNTIYF. The CDR3 bases are TGCGCCAGCAGCTTGTGGGGGCGCCCTGGAAACACCATATATTTT.

In its sample, this clone was seen a few times. The V gene is TRBV27, the J gene TRBJ2-4; 10 bases fit TRBD1. Per germline, CDR1 MNHEY and CDR2 SMNVEV (reference sequence). The CDR3 totals 16 residues. Trimming took 6 bases from V and 4 from J; bases not matched to a gene: 9. CDR3 nucleotide sequence: TGTGCCAGCAGGCAGGACAGGGGGATGGGTAAAAACATTCAGTACTTC. Translating it yields CASRQDRGMGKNIQYF.

The chain recombines TRBV29-1 with TRBJ2-1; TRBD2 matches 7 bases. Germline assignment: CDR1 SQVTM and CDR2 ANQGSEA. This CDR3 has 14 residues. CDR3 protein: CRYGGDPRANEQFF. The CDR3 nucleotides read TGCAGGTATGGGGGGGACCCTAGGGCGAATGAGCAGTTCTTC.

This rearrangement joins TRBV4-1 to TRBJ1-2, with 9 bases fitting TRBD1. J was trimmed by 0 bases and V by 5 bases; bases with no gene match: 10. The CDR3 runs 17 residues. From germline, CDR1 is MGHRA and CDR2 YSYEKL. CDR3 nucleotide sequence: TGCGCCAGCAGCTCTCGGGACAGGGTTATGGCTAACTATGGCTACACCTTC. Amino acid sequence: CASSSRDRVMANYGYTF.

The chain has TRBV11-2 and TRBJ2-1; no clear D gene. The germline V gene encodes CDR1 SGHAT and CDR2 FQNNGV. Trimming shortened V by 0 bases and J by 9 bases, and 9 bases separated the two germline ends. The CDR3 is 13 residues long. The CDR3 nucleotides read TGTGCCAGCAGCTTAGATTACAAAGGTGAGCAGTTCTTC. Translated, it gives CASSLDYKGEQFF.

The chain employs TRBV9 and TRBJ1-1, with D tentatively TRBD1 (6 bases). The V end was cut by 0 bases, the J end by 4 bases, with 13 bases between. The CDR3 runs to 15 residues. The V gene's germline CDR1 is SGDLS and CDR2 YYNGEE. CDR3: CASSVEGGRGTEAFF. The CDR3 bases are TGTGCCAGCAGCGTAGAAGGGGGTAGAGGCACTGAAGCTTTCTTT.

CDR3 sequence reads: CSAFSGTTLNEQFF. CDR3 DNA: TGCAGCGCGTTTTCCGGGACTACACTCAATGAGCAGTTCTTC. V and J are TRBV29-1 and TRBJ2-1, with 7 bases aligning to TRBD2. Germline lookup yields CDR1 SQVTM and CDR2 ANQGSEA. This CDR3 comprises 14 residues. V trimming: 7 bases; J trimming: 6 bases; junction bases outside the gene matches: 12.

This clone came up a few times. The rearrangement uses TRBV14 and TRBJ2-1, with 13 bases identical to TRBD2. The CDR3 spans 16 residues. Unmatched junction bases numbered 7, after V lost 5 bases and J lost 6 bases. Germline V lookup: CDR1 SGHDN, CDR2 FVKESK. This CDR3 is CASSELAGGSGNEQFF. In DNA form, the CDR3 reads TGTGCCAGCAGCGAACTAGCGGGAGGGTCTGGCAATGAGCAGTTCTTC.

This clone appeared a few times. The chain uses TRBV29-1 and TRBJ2-7, with D possibly TRBD1 on 6 matching bases. Looked up from germline, CDR1 is SQVTM and CDR2 is ANQGSEA. The CDR3 runs 11 residues. V was cut by 7 bases and J by 2 bases, with 9 bases left in between. As DNA, the CDR3 is TGCAGCGCGCGACAGGCCTACGAGCAGTACTTC. Protein: CSARQAYEQYF.

This clone was found once. The rearrangement links TRBV30 to TRBJ1-1; D not resolved. Germline CDR1 and CDR2: GTSNPN and SVGIG (reference sequence). CDR3 size: 13 residues. With 3 bases removed from V and 0 bases from J, the gap between germline ends came to 8 bases. The CDR3: CAWRKGVNTEAFF. DNA of the CDR3: TGTGCCTGGAGGAAGGGTGTGAACACTGAAGCTTTCTTT.

The chain uses TRBV5-1 and TRBJ1-2; maybe TRBD1 (5 bases). Per germline, CDR1 SGHRS and CDR2 YFSETQ. V dropped 0 bases and J dropped 9 bases, with 15 bases sitting between them. The CDR3 is 14 residues long. The CDR3: CASSLARSDSRYTF. In nucleotides, the CDR3 is TGCGCCAGCAGCTTGGCCAGATCTGACAGTCGCTACACCTTC.

The chain carries TRBV9 and TRBJ1-1, with TRBD1 as a possible D gene (5 bases). Trimming pared 0 bases from V and 5 bases from J, leaving 14 bases between. Per the germline V gene, CDR1 is SGDLS and CDR2 is YYNGEE. The CDR3 loop spans 15 amino acids. CDR3 loop: CASSVGVGVGTEAFF. CDR3 in DNA: TGTGCCAGCAGCGTAGGCGTGGGGGTGGGAACTGAAGCTTTCTTT. Complete variable domain (other parts from reference TRBV9 and TRBJ1-1): DSGVTQTPKHLITATGQRVTLRCSPRSGDLSVYWYQQSLDQGLQFLIQYYNGEERAKGNILERFSAQQFPDLHSELNLSSLELGDSALYFCASSVGVGVGTEAFFGQGTRLTVV.

The V and J genes are TRBV4-3 and TRBJ2-3; no firm D call. Between the trimmed V and J ends, which lost 0 bases and 6 bases, there was a span of 7 bases. CDR1 is LGHNA and CDR2 is YSLEER in the germline V gene. The CDR3 loop spans 13 amino acids. CDR3 DNA sequence: TGCGCCAGCAGCCAAGATCCCGTGGATACGCAGTATTTT. It encodes CASSQDPVDTQYF.

The genes are TRBV5-4 and TRBJ2-7; 9 bases are shared with TRBD1. CDR3 length: 16 residues. Germline V gives CDR1 SGHNT, CDR2 YYREEE (reference sequence). Germline trimming cut 5 bases from V and 2 bases from J; bases unmatched to any gene: 11. The CDR3 bases are TGTGCCAGCAGTCGTCTTCCGGGACAGGGAGCCTACGAGCAGTACTTC. Its translation: CASSRLPGQGAYEQYF.

The rearrangement joins TRBV5-1 to TRBJ2-7, with D tentatively TRBD1 (6 bases). V was cut by 0 bases and J by 0 bases, with 13 bases left in between. Germline V gene data show CDR1 as SGHRS and CDR2 as YFSETQ. The CDR3 runs to 16 residues. The CDR3 sequence is CASSLAGTSVSYEQYF. Written as DNA, the CDR3 is TGCGCCAGCAGCTTGGCCGGGACATCAGTCTCCTACGAGCAGTACTTC.

The V call is TRBV2, the J call TRBJ2-5; TRBD2 matches at 9 bases. Germline V gene sequence: CDR1 SNHLY, CDR2 FYNNEI. Trimming took 1 base from V and 1 from J; bases not matched to a gene: 1. The CDR3 is 15 amino acids. The CDR3 loop is CASSEVAGAQETQYF. The CDR3 DNA reads TGTGCCAGCAGTGAAGTAGCGGGAGCCCAAGAGACCCAGTACTTC.

The V call is TRBV27, the J call TRBJ1-2; D is unresolved. Germline lookup yields CDR1 MNHEY and CDR2 SMNVEV (reference sequence). V was cut by 5 bases and J by 3 bases, with 10 bases left in between. The CDR3 has 13 amino acids. For the CDR3, the DNA is TGTGCCAGCAGTCCCGAGACGGACTATGGCTACACCTTC. This gives the protein CASSPETDYGYTF.